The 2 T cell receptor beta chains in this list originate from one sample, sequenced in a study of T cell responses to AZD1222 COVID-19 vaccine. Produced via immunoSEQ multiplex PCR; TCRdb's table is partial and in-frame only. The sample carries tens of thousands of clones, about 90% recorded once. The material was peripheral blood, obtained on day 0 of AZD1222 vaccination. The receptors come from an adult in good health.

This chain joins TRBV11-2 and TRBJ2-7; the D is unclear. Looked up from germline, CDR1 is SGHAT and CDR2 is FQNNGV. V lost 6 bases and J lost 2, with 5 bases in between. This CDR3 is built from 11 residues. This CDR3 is CASSSAYEQYF. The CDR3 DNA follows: TGTGCCAGCAGTTCTGCCTACGAGCAGTACTTC.

The CDR3 loop reads CATSRGPTGASAEKLFF. In nucleotides, the CDR3 is TGTGCCACCAGCAGAGGTCCTACAGGGGCCTCTGCGGAAAAACTGTTTTTT. This chain uses TRBV15 with TRBJ1-4; 7 nucleotides align to TRBD1. Losses at the gene ends were 1 base for V and 8 bases for J; bases not matched to a gene: 13. Germline V gene lookup returns CDR1 LNHNV and CDR2 YYDKDF (reference sequence). The CDR3 has 17 residues. The entire variable domain, with the rest obtained from reference TRBV15 and TRBJ1-4, is as follows: DAMVIQNPRYQVTQFGKPVTLSCSQTLNHNVMYWYQQKSSQAPKLLFHYYDKDFNNEADTPDNFQSRRPNTSFCFLDIRSPGLGDTAMYLCATSRGPTGASAEKLFFGSGTQLSVL.